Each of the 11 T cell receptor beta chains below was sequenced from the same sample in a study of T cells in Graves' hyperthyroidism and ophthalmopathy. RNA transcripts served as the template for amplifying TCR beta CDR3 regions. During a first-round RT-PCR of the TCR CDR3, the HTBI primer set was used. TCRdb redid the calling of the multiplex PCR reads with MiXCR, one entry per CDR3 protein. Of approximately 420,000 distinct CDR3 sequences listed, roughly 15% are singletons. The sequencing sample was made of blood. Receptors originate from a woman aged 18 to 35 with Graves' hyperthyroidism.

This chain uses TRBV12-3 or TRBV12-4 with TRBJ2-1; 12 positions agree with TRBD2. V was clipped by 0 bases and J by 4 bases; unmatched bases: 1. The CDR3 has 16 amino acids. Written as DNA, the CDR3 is TGTGCCAGCAGTTTAGCGGGACTAGCGGGTTACAATGAGCAGTTCTTC. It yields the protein CASSLAGLAGYNEQFF.

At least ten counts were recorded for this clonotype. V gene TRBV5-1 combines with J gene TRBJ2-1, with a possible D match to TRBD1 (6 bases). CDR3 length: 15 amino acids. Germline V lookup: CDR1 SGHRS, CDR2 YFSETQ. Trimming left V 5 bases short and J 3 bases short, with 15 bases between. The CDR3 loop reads CASRPRDIYYNEQFF. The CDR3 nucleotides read TGCGCCAGCAGGCCCCGGGACATATACTACAATGAGCAGTTCTTC.

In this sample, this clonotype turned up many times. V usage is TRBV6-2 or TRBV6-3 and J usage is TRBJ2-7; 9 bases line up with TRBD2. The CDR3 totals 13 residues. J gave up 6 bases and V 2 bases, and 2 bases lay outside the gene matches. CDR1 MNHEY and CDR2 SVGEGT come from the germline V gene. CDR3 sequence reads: CASSYQAGGEQYF. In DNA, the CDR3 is TGTGCCAGCAGTTACCAAGCGGGAGGCGAGCAGTACTTC.

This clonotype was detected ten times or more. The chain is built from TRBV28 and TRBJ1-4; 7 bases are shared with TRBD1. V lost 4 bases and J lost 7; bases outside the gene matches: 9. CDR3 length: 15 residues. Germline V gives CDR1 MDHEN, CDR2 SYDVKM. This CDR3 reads CASSSRQGGSEKLFF. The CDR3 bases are TGTGCCAGCAGTTCAAGACAGGGAGGGAGTGAAAAACTGTTTTTT.

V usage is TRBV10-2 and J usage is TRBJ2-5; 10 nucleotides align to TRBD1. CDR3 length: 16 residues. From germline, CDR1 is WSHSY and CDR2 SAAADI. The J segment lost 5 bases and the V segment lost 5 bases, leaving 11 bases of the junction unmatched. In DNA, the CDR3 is TGCGCCAGCAGTTCCTGGCCTGACAGGGGGCCTGAGACCCAGTACTTC. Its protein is CASSSWPDRGPETQYF.

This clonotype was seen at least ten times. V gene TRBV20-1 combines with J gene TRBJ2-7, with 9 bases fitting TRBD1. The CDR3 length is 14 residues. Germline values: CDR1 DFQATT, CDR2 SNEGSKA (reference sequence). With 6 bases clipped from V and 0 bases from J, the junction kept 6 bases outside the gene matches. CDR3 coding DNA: TGCAGTGCCTCCCGGGACAGGGACTCCTACGAGCAGTACTTC. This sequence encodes CSASRDRDSYEQYF.

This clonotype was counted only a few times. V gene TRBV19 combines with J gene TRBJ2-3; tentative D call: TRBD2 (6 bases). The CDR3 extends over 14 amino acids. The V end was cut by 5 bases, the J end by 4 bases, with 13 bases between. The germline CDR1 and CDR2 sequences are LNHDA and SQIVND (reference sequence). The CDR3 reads CASSETGGADTQYF. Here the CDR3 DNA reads TGTGCCAGTAGTGAAACCGGCGGGGCAGATACGCAGTATTTT.

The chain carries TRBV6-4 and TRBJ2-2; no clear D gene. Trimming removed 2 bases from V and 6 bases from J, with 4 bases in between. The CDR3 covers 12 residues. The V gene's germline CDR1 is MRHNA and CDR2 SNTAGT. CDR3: CASSDEAGELFF. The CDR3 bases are TGTGCCAGCAGTGACGAAGCCGGGGAGCTGTTTTTT.

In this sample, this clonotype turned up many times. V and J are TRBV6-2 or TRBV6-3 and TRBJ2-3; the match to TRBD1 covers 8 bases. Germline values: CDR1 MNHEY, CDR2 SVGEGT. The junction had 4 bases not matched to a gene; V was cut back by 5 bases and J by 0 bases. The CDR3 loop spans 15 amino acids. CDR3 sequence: CASSRRDRSTDTQYF. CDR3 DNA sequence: TGTGCCAGCAGTCGCCGGGACAGGAGCACAGATACGCAGTATTTT.

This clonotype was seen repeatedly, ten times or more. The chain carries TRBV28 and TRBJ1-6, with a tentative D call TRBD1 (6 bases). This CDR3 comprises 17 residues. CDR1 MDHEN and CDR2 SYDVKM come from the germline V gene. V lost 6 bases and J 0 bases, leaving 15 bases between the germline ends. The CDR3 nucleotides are TGTGCCAGCAGACTCACAGGGAGAGGCTCCTATAATTCACCCCTCCACTTT. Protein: CASRLTGRGSYNSPLHF.

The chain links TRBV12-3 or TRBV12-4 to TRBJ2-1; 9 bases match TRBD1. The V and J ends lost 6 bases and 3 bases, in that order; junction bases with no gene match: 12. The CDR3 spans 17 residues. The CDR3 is CASRKTGGAPGYNEQFF. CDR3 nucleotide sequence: TGTGCCAGCAGAAAAACAGGGGGCGCACCCGGCTACAATGAGCAGTTCTTC.